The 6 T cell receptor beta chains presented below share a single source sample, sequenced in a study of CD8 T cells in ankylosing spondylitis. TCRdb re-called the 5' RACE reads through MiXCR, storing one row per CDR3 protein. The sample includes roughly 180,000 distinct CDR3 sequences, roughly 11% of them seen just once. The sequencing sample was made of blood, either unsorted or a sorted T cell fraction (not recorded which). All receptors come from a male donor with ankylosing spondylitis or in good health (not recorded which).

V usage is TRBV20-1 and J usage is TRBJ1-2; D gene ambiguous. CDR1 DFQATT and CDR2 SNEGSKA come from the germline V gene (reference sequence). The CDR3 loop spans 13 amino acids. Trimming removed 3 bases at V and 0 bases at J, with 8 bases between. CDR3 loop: CSASTRANYGYTF. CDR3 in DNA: TGCAGTGCTAGTACCCGAGCTAACTATGGCTACACCTTC.

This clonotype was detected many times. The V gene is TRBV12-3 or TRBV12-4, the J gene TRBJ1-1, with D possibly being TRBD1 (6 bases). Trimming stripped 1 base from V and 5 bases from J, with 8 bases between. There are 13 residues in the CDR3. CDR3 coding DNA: TGTGCCAGCAGTTTAGGTCAGGGGACTGAAGCTTTCTTT. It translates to CASSLGQGTEAFF.

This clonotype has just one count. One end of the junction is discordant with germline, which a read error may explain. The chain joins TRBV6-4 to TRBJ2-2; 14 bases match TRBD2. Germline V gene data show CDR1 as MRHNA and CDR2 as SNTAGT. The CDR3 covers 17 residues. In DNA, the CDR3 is TGTGCCAGCAGAGCGGGACTAGCGGGGGTGAACGCCGGGGAGCTGTTTTTT. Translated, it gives CASRAGLAGVNAGELFF.

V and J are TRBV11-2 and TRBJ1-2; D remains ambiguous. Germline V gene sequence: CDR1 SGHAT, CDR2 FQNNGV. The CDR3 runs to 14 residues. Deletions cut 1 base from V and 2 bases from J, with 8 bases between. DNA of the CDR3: TGTGCCAGCAGCTTAGCGGACGGAAACTATGGCTACACCTTC. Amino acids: CASSLADGNYGYTF. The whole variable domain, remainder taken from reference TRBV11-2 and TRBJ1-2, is EAGVAQSPRYKIIEKRQSVAFWCNPISGHATLYWYQQILGQGPKLLIQFQNNGVVDDSQLPKDRFSAERLKGVDSTLKIQPAKLEDSAVYLCASSLADGNYGYTFGSGTRLTVV.

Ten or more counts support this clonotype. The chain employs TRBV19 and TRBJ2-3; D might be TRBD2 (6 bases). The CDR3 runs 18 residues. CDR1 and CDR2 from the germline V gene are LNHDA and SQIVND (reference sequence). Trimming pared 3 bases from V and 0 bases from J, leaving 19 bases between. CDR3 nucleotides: TGTGCCAGTAGTATGACTGGGTGGAGGGTCCGCAGCACAGATACGCAGTATTTT. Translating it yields CASSMTGWRVRSTDTQYF.

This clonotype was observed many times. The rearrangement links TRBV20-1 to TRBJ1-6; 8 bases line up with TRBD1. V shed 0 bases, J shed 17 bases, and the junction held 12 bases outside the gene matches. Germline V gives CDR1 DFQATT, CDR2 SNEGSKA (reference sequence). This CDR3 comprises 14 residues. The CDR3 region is CSARDLGRDRLFHF. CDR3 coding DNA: TGCAGTGCTAGAGATCTCGGGCGGGACAGGCTCTTCCACTTT.